This entry lists 27 T cell receptor beta chains sequenced from one sample in a study of cytomegalovirus exposure and HLA in healthy donors. Assay used: immunoSEQ multiplex PCR; TCRdb lists only in-frame clones, some missing. The sample yields about 150,000 clones, roughly 93% seen once. Material for sequencing was PBMCs. The receptor set was obtained from a man younger than 35 in good health and CMV-seropositive.

The genes are TRBV30 and TRBJ1-4; D is uncertain. Per the germline V gene, CDR1 is GTSNPN and CDR2 is SVGIG (reference sequence). The CDR3 contains 12 residues. The V end lost 4 bases, the J end lost 7 bases, and 10 bases lay between the germline ends. The DNA for the CDR3 is TGTGCCTGGACCAGCGGCGGTGAAAAACTGTTTTTT. The encoded protein is CAWTSGGEKLFF.

The genes are TRBV5-1 and TRBJ2-2; 7 bases are shared with TRBD2. Unmatched junction bases numbered 8, after V lost 1 base and J lost 2 bases. Germline CDR1 SGHRS, CDR2 YFSETQ. The CDR3 contains 17 residues. This CDR3 is CASSLLASGDNTGELFF. The CDR3 DNA follows: TGCGCCAGCAGCTTGTTAGCTAGCGGAGATAACACCGGGGAGCTGTTTTTT. Based on the CDR3 plus reference TRBV5-1 and TRBJ2-2, the full variable domain is KAGVTQTPRYLIKTRGQQVTLSCSPISGHRSVSWYQQTPGQGLQFLFEYFSETQRNKGNFPGRFSGRQFSNSRSEMNVSTLELGDSALYLCASSLLASGDNTGELFFGEGSRLTVL.

The V gene is TRBV9, the J gene TRBJ2-1; the match to TRBD2 covers 7 bases. The CDR3 contains 15 residues. Germline CDR1 SGDLS, CDR2 YYNGEE. V dropped 3 bases and J dropped 0; count of bases not matched to a gene: 3. CDR3: CASSAIAGSYNEQFF. The CDR3 bases are TGTGCCAGCAGCGCCATAGCGGGCTCCTACAATGAGCAGTTCTTC.

The chain has TRBV7-9 and TRBJ2-1; D is possibly TRBD2 (6 bases). Trimming pared 2 bases from V and 10 bases from J, leaving 18 bases between. CDR3 length equals 15 residues. Germline CDR1 is SEHNR and CDR2 is FQNEAQ (reference sequence). In nucleotides, the CDR3 is TGTGCCAGCAGCTTACAGAGTGGGACTTCCGCGGAGCAGTTCTTC. Protein product: CASSLQSGTSAEQFF.

This chain links TRBV6-6 with TRBJ2-1; a weak D match, TRBD1 (6 bases). The CDR3 loop spans 13 amino acids. Germline assignment: CDR1 MNHNY and CDR2 SVGAGI (reference sequence). Trimming cost V 10 bases and J 0 bases, with 10 bases left between them. This chain's CDR3 is CATRDISYNEQFF. The CDR3 coding sequence is TGTGCCACCCGGGACATCTCCTACAATGAGCAGTTCTTC.

The V call is TRBV10-3, the J call TRBJ2-5; D may be TRBD1 (6 bases). This CDR3 has 15 amino acids. Looked up from germline, CDR1 is ENHRY and CDR2 is SYGVKD. V shed 10 bases and J shed 2 bases, with 20 bases lying between them. In nucleotides, the CDR3 is TGTGCCACTCAGGGGCGTAGGAGTCGGCAAGAGACCCAGTACTTC. Encoded protein: CATQGRRSRQETQYF.

This clone has a single count. The gene calls are TRBV7-9 and TRBJ2-1; 12 nucleotides match TRBD1. The ends lost 5 bases at V and 9 bases at J; junction bases unmatched: 11. Germline V gives CDR1 SEHNR, CDR2 FQNEAQ (reference sequence). The CDR3 is made up of 16 amino acids. DNA of the CDR3: TGTGCCAGCAGCGGACCGGGACAGGGGGCAGGTGGTGAGCAGTTCTTC. Amino acids: CASSGPGQGAGGEQFF. Full variable domain (rest looked up from reference TRBV7-9 and TRBJ2-1): DTGVSQNPRHKITKRGQNVTFRCDPISEHNRLYWYRQTLGQGPEFLTYFQNEAQLEKSRLLSDRFSAERPKGSFSTLEIQRTEQGDSAMYLCASSGPGQGAGGEQFFGPGTRLTVL.

V usage is TRBV5-1 and J usage is TRBJ2-7, with D possibly TRBD1 on 6 matching bases. In germline, CDR1 is SGHRS, CDR2 YFSETQ. There are 13 residues in the CDR3. Between the trimmed V and J ends, which lost 4 bases and 2 bases, there was a span of 10 bases. CDR3 amino acids: CASSQTGAYEQYF. The CDR3 coding sequence is TGCGCCAGCAGCCAGACAGGAGCCTACGAGCAGTACTTC.

This rearrangement joins TRBV5-4 to TRBJ2-5, with 10 bases aligning to TRBD2. Trimming cost V 3 bases and J 1 base; bases outside gene matches: 6. CDR3 length equals 16 residues. Germline CDR1 is SGHNT and CDR2 is YYREEE (reference sequence). The CDR3, as DNA: TGTGCCAGCAGCTCTCCACTAGCGGGACGCCAAGAGACCCAGTACTTC. Translated, it gives CASSSPLAGRQETQYF.

The J gene is TRBJ1-4, the V gene TRBV18; possibly TRBD1 for D (6 bases). The CDR3 is made up of 11 amino acids. The germline gives CDR1 KGHSH, CDR2 LQKENI. V dropped 6 bases and J dropped 12 bases, with 11 bases sitting between them. CDR3 sequence reads: CASSEGGQLFF. The DNA of the CDR3 is TGTGCCAGCTCCGAAGGGGGACAACTGTTTTTT. The whole variable domain, remainder taken from reference TRBV18 and TRBJ1-4, is NAGVMQNPRHLVRRRGQEARLRCSPMKGHSHVYWYRQLPEEGLKFMVYLQKENIIDESGMPKERFSAEFPKEGPSILRIQQVVRGDSAAYFCASSEGGQLFFGSGTQLSVL.

The V call is TRBV9, the J call TRBJ2-3, with 14 bases lining up with TRBD2. Germline V gene sequence: CDR1 SGDLS, CDR2 YYNGEE. V dropped 3 bases and J dropped 3; count of bases not matched to a gene: 9. There are 18 residues in the CDR3. Written as DNA, the CDR3 is TGTGCCAGCAGCGAGGGACTAGCGGGAGCTCTTGGTACAGATACGCAGTATTTT. It yields the protein CASSEGLAGALGTDTQYF.

This rearrangement joins TRBV15 to TRBJ2-1, with 16 bases aligning to TRBD2. The V gene end was trimmed by 0 bases and the J gene end by 4 bases; junction bases not matched to a gene: 6. CDR1 is LNHNV and CDR2 is YYDKDF in the germline V gene (reference sequence). This CDR3 spans 19 amino acids. The CDR3 bases are TGTGCCACCAGCAGAGATCCGGGACTAGCGGGAGGGATTTACAATGAGCAGTTCTTC. Translated: CATSRDPGLAGGIYNEQFF.

The chain joins TRBV19 to TRBJ2-1, with 9 positions matching TRBD2. With V trimmed by 7 bases and J by 8 bases, 9 bases remained unmatched. Germline CDR1 and CDR2: LNHDA and SQIVND (reference sequence). The CDR3 spans 14 residues. CDR3 protein: CASMGGRARYEQFF. The CDR3 DNA reads TGTGCCAGTATGGGCGGGAGGGCCAGGTATGAGCAGTTCTTC.

The chain recombines TRBV2 with TRBJ2-1; D ambiguous. The CDR3 is 11 amino acids. Germline values: CDR1 SNHLY, CDR2 FYNNEI. The V and J ends lost 7 bases and 6 bases respectively, with 7 bases between them. Written as DNA, the CDR3 is TGTGCCAGCACCCGTCGCAATGAGCAGTTCTTC. Protein: CASTRRNEQFF.

The rearrangement uses TRBV5-1 and TRBJ2-7; TRBD1 matches at 7 bases. Germline loops: CDR1 SGHRS, CDR2 YFSETQ. The CDR3 loop spans 13 amino acids. V shed 0 bases, J shed 7 bases, and the junction held 4 bases outside the gene matches. Here the CDR3 reads CASSLVDRREQYF. Here the CDR3 DNA reads TGCGCCAGCAGCTTGGTGGACAGGAGAGAGCAGTACTTC.

V usage is TRBV5-1 and J usage is TRBJ2-3; 8 bases fit TRBD1. This CDR3 spans 15 amino acids. Trimming cost V 5 bases and J 0 bases; bases outside gene matches: 5. Germline values: CDR1 SGHRS, CDR2 YFSETQ. Written as DNA, the CDR3 is TGCGCCAGCAGGGGACAGGCGACTAGCACAGATACGCAGTATTTT. It specifies CASRGQATSTDTQYF.

The V and J genes are TRBV29-1 and TRBJ2-7, with 8 bases identical to TRBD1. The V gene end was trimmed by 5 bases and the J gene end by 11 bases; junction bases not matched to a gene: 11. The length of the CDR3 is 12 residues. CDR1 SQVTM and CDR2 ANQGSEA come from the germline V gene. The CDR3 bases are TGCAGCGTTCTGCGGACAGGGAGTGAAGAGTACTTC. This codes for CSVLRTGSEEYF.

The chain employs TRBV11-3 and TRBJ2-1; 10 bases align to TRBD2. Germline CDR1 SGHNT, CDR2 YENEEA. The length of the CDR3 is 15 residues. V shed 5 bases, J shed 8 bases, and the junction held 9 bases outside the gene matches. For the CDR3, the DNA is TGTGCCAGCAGCCCCTACTCTAGCGGGAGAGATGAGCAGTTCTTC. Its translation: CASSPYSSGRDEQFF.

The chain has TRBV6-5 and TRBJ2-5; 8 bases are shared with TRBD1. The CDR3 spans 13 residues. Trimming took 6 bases from V and 5 from J; bases not matched to a gene: 5. Germline lookup yields CDR1 MNHEY and CDR2 SVGAGI. The CDR3 region has the DNA TGTGCCAGCAGAAAGACAGGGGAGGAGACCCAGTACTTC. It encodes CASRKTGEETQYF.

The chain is built from TRBV27 and TRBJ2-3; TRBD1 matches at 9 bases. The germline gives CDR1 MNHEY, CDR2 SMNVEV (reference sequence). The CDR3 has 14 amino acids. V gave up 6 bases and J gave up 7 bases; unmatched junction bases: 8. The CDR3 DNA follows: TGTGCCAGCAGCTCCACAGGGGGCTCACATACGCAGTATTTT. Translation: CASSSTGGSHTQYF.

The chain links TRBV6-5 to TRBJ1-2; 7 bases agree with TRBD1. The CDR3 is 15 amino acids. In germline, CDR1 is MNHEY, CDR2 SVGAGI. J lost 1 base, V lost 5 bases, and 7 bases had no gene match. This CDR3 reads CASSPQGGLNYGYTF. CDR3 nucleotide sequence: TGTGCCAGCAGTCCCCAGGGGGGCCTTAACTATGGCTACACCTTC.

The gene calls are TRBV2 and TRBJ2-7; 8 nucleotides match TRBD1. The CDR3 is 13 residues long. Germline CDR1 is SNHLY and CDR2 is FYNNEI. The trim removed 7 bases at V and 2 bases at J, leaving 4 bases unmatched. The CDR3 DNA reads as TGTGCCAGCACCGGGACAGGAACCTACGAGCAGTACTTC. Translating it yields CASTGTGTYEQYF.

V is TRBV27 and J is TRBJ2-3, with 8 bases aligning to TRBD2. The CDR3 is made up of 17 amino acids. CDR1 is MNHEY and CDR2 is SMNVEV in the germline V gene (reference sequence). V shed 2 bases and J 6 bases; nucleotides not matched to a gene: 13. DNA of the CDR3: TGTGCCAGCAGTTTACGGGACGGGAGGGCCCTCGTGGATACGCAGTATTTT. It encodes CASSLRDGRALVDTQYF.

This chain joins TRBV6-1 and TRBJ1-6; no definite D call. The CDR3 totals 15 residues. From germline, CDR1 is MNHNS and CDR2 SASEGT. The V end was cut by 4 bases, the J end by 7 bases, with 14 bases between. CDR3 in amino acids: CASSAGSLGNSPLHF. Written as DNA, the CDR3 is TGTGCCAGCAGTGCGGGGTCTCTCGGCAATTCACCCCTCCACTTT.

The chain combines TRBV27 with TRBJ2-7, with 8 bases identical to TRBD2. Germline-derived CDR1 and CDR2 are MNHEY and SMNVEV (reference sequence). V was pared by 3 bases and J by 8 bases, with 9 bases of the junction left unmatched. The length of the CDR3 is 14 residues. As DNA, the CDR3 is TGTGCCAGCAGTTTTACGGGAGGGTTGAGTAAGCAGTACTTC. The encoded protein is CASSFTGGLSKQYF.

This chain uses TRBV7-3 with TRBJ1-4; D unclear. CDR3 length: 13 amino acids. From germline, CDR1 is SGHTA and CDR2 FQGTGA. V shed 5 bases and J shed 5 bases, with 9 bases lying between them. CDR3 coding DNA: TGTGCCAGCAGCCCCGGTCCCAATGAAAAACTGTTTTTT. Translated, it gives CASSPGPNEKLFF. Combining the CDR3 with reference TRBV7-3 and TRBJ1-4 gives the whole variable domain GAGVSQTPSNKVTEKGKYVELRCDPISGHTALYWYRQSLGQGPEFLIYFQGTGAADDSGLPNDRFFAVRPEGSVSTLKIQRTERGDSAVYLCASSPGPNEKLFFGSGTQLSVL.

CDR3 sequence reads: CASNNLAGVDTQYF. For the CDR3, the DNA is TGCGCCAGCAACAACCTAGCGGGGGTAGATACGCAGTATTTT. The rearrangement links TRBV10-2 to TRBJ2-3, with TRBD2 matching over 10 bases. Looked up from germline, CDR1 is WSHSY and CDR2 is SAAADI. V trimming: 7 bases; J trimming: 5 bases; junction bases outside the gene matches: 6. There are 14 residues in the CDR3.